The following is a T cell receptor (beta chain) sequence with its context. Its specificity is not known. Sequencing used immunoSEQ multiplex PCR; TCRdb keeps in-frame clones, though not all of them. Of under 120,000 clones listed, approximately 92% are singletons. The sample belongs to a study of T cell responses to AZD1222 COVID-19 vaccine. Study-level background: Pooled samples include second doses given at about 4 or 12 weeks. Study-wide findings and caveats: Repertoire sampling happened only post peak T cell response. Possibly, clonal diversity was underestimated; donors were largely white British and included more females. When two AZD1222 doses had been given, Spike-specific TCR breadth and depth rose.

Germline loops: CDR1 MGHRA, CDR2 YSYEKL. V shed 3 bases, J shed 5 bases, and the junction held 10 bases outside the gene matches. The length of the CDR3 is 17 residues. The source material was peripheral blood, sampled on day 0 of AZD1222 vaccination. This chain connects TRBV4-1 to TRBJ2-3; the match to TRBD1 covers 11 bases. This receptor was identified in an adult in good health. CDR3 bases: TGCGCCAGCAGCCAGGCTAGGGGACAGGGGGTTGAAGATACGCAGTATTTT. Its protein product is CASSQARGQGVEDTQYF.